This TCR beta chain was recorded in a study of blood T cells in healthy people across ages. Study results and caveats: When set beside aged donors, long-lived donors presented more naive CD4+ cells and higher diversity.

Trimming left V 6 bases short and J 5 bases short, with 13 bases between. Germline V gene lookup returns CDR1 LGHDT and CDR2 YNNKEL (reference sequence). The CDR3 contains 13 residues. A sample-barcoded 5' primer and a J-beta primer mix were used in a second PCR of roughly 7 to 11 cycles. TCRdb reprocessed the 5' RACE reads via MiXCR and lists one record per CDR3 protein. The sample lists 1.5 million to 2 million distinct CDR3 sequences; approximately 50% were seen once. To note about this clonotype: Its target is unknown.

Samples each yielded at least 6 micrograms of total RNA. The chain joins TRBV3-1 to TRBJ2-5, with D perhaps matching TRBD2 (5 bases). The TCR was taken from a woman in her thirties or forties in good health. The material sequenced was blood. Here the CDR3 reads CASRLGVRETQYF. The CDR3 DNA reads TGTGCCAGCAGACTAGGAGTGCGGGAGACCCAGTACTTC.